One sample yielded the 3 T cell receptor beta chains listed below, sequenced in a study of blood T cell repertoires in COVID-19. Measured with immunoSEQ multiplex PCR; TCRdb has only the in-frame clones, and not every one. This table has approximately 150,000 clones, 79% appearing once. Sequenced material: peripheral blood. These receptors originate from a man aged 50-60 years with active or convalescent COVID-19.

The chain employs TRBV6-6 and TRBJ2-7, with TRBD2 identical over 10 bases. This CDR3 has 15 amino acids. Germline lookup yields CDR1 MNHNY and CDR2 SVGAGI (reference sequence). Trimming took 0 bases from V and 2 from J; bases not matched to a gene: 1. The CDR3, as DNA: TGTGCCAGCAGTTACTCGACTAGCGGGCCCTACGAGCAGTACTTC. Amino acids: CASSYSTSGPYEQYF.

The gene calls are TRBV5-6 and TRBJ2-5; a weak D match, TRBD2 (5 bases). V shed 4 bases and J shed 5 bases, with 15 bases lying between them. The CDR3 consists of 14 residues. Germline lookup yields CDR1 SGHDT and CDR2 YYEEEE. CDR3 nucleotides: TGTGCCAGCAGCCCGGGCGGGCTGAGGGAGACCCAGTACTTC. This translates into CASSPGGLRETQYF.

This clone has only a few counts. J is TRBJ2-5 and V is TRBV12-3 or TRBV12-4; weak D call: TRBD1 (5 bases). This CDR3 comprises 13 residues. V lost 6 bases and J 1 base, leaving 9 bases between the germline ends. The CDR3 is CASRSTAQETQYF. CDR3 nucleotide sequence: TGTGCCAGCAGGTCGACAGCCCAAGAGACCCAGTACTTC.